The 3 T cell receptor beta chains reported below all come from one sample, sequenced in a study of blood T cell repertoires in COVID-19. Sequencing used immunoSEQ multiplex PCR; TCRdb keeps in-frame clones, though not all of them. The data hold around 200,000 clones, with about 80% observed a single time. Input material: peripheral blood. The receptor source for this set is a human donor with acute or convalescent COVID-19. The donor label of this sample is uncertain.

The DNA for the CDR3 is TGTGCCAGCAGTAAACAGGGTGCGGGTGATTCACCCCTCCACTTT. It specifies CASSKQGAGDSPLHF. The chain employs TRBV6-5 and TRBJ1-6; D possibly corresponds to TRBD1 (6 bases). CDR3 length: 15 amino acids. Germline CDR1 is MNHEY and CDR2 is SVGAGI. V was trimmed by 5 bases and J by 8 bases, leaving 16 bases between them.

The chain's CDR3 is CASSHSGSGNTIYF. Here the CDR3 DNA reads TGTGCCAGCAGCCACTCCGGCTCTGGAAACACCATATATTTT. J is TRBJ1-3 and V is TRBV3-1 (or the pseudogene TRBV3-2); D ambiguous. Germline CDR1 LGHDT, CDR2 YNNKEL (reference sequence). The V gene lost 3 bases and the J gene lost 0 bases, with 6 bases spanning the gap. The length of the CDR3 is 14 residues.

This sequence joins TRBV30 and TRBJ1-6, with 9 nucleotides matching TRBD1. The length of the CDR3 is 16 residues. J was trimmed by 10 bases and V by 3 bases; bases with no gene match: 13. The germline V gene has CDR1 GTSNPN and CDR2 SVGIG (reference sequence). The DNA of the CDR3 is TGTGCCTGGAGGGCGTCCGGGACAGGGATTGGGTCACCCCTCCACTTT. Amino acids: CAWRASGTGIGSPLHF.